This TCR beta chain was documented in a study of blood T cell repertoires in COVID-19. The data were produced by immunoSEQ multiplex PCR, yet TCRdb's version contains in-frame clones alone and is incomplete. The sample has fewer than 450,000 clones, around 90% seen once. V gave up 9 bases and J gave up 1 base, with 14 bases separating them. Germline CDR1 reads SEHNR; CDR2 reads FQNEAQ (reference sequence). This CDR3 has 14 residues. Cohorts were assigned according to the clinical history that participants reported. The source of this sequence is a young woman who had recovered from COVID-19. The chain combines TRBV7-9 with TRBJ2-3; TRBD2 might be the D (6 bases). The sample taken for sequencing was PBMCs or T cells enriched from blood (not recorded which). Written as DNA, the CDR3 is TGTGCCAGTGGAGTAGGCGGGGGCACAGATACGCAGTATTTT. Protein sequence: CASGVGGGTDTQYF.